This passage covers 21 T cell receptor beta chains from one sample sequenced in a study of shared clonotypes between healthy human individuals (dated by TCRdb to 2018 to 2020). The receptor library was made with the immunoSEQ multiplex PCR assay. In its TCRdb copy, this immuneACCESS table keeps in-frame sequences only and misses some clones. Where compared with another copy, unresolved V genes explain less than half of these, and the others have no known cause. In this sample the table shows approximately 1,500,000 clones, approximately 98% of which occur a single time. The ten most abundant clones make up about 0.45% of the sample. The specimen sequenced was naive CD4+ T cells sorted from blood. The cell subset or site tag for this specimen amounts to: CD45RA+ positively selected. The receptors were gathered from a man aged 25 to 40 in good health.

The CDR3 nucleotides read TGTGCCAGCTGGCCAGGGCCGGGGAACGAGCAGTACTTC. Residues: CASWPGPGNEQYF. The chain carries TRBV18 and TRBJ2-7; D may be TRBD1 or TRBD2 (5 bases each). The CDR3 has 13 residues. V gave up 7 bases and J gave up 5 bases, with 15 bases separating them. CDR1 is KGHSH, CDR2 LQKENI, per germline.

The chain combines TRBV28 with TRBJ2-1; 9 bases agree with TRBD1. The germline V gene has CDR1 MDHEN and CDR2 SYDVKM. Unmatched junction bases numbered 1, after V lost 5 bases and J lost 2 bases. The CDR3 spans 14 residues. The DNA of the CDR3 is TGTGCCAGCAGTAGACAGGGGGCCTACAATGAGCAGTTCTTC. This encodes CASSRQGAYNEQFF.

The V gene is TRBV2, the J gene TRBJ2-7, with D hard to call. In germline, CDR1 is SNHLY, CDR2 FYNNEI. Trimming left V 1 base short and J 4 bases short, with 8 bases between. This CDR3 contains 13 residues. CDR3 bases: TGTGCCAGCAGTGAAGAGGTAGGGTACGAGCAGTACTTC. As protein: CASSEEVGYEQYF.

The CDR3 region has the DNA TGTGCCAGTAGTATCCTAGCTTTCTTT. It translates to CASSILAFF. The chain carries TRBV19 and TRBJ1-1, with D uncertain. Trimming shortened V by 3 bases and J by 10 bases, and 3 bases separated the two germline ends. The CDR3 covers 9 residues. Per the germline V gene, CDR1 is LNHDA and CDR2 is SQIVND (reference sequence).

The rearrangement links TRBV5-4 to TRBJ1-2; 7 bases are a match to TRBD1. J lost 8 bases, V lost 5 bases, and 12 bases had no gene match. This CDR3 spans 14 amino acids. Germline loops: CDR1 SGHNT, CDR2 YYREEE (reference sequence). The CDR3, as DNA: TGTGCCAGCAGTTTACCCGGACAGGTTGGCGGCTACACCTTC. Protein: CASSLPGQVGGYTF.

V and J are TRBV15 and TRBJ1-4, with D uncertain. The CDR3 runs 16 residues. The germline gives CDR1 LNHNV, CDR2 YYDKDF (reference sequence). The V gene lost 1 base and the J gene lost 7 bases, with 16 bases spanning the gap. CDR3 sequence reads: CATSRGEDRAREKLFF. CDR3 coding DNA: TGTGCCACCAGCAGAGGGGAGGATCGGGCTCGTGAAAAACTGTTTTTT.

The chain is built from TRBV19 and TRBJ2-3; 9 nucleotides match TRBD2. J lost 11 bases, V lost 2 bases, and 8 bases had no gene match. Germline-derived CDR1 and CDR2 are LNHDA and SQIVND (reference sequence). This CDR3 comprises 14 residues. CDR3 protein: CASSIPGTSRRQYF. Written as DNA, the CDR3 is TGTGCCAGTAGTATACCGGGGACTAGCCGGAGGCAGTATTTT.

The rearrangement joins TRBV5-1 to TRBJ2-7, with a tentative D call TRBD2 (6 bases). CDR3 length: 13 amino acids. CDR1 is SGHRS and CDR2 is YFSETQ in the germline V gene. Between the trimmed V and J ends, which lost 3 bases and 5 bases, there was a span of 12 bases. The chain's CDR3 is CASSSGLSDEQYF. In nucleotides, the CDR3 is TGCGCCAGCAGCTCGGGACTCAGCGACGAGCAGTACTTC.

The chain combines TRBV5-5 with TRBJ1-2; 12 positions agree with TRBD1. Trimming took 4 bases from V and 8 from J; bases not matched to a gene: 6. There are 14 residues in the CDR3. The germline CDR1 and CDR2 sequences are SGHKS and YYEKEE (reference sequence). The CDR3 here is CASSPGQGARGYTF. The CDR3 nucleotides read TGTGCCAGCAGCCCGGGACAGGGGGCCCGGGGCTACACCTTC.

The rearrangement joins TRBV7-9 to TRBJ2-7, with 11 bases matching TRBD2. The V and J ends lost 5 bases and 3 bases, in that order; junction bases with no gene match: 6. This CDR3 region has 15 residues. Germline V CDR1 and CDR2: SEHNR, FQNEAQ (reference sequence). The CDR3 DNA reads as TGTGCCAGCAGCGGAAGTAGCGGGAGGGTCTACGAGCAGTACTTC. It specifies CASSGSSGRVYEQYF.

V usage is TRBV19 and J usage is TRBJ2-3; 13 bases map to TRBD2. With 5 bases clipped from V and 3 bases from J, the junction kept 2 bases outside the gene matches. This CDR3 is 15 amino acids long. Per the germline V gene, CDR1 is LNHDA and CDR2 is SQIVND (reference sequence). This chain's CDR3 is CASSVTSGRTDTQYF. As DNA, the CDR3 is TGTGCCAGTAGTGTGACTAGCGGGAGGACAGATACGCAGTATTTT.

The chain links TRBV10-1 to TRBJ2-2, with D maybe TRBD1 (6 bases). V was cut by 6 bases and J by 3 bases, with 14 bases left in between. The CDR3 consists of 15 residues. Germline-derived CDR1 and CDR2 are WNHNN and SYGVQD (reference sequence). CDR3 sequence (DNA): TGCGCCAGCAGAAGTGGGCCAGGGGACACCGGGGAGCTGTTTTTT. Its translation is CASRSGPGDTGELFF.

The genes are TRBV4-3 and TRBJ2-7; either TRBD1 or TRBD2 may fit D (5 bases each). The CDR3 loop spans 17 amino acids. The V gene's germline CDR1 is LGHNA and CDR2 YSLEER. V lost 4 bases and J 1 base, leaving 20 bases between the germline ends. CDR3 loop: CASSRGSGRALSYEQYF. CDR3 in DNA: TGCGCCAGCAGCCGGGGGAGTGGGCGGGCCCTATCCTACGAGCAGTACTTC.

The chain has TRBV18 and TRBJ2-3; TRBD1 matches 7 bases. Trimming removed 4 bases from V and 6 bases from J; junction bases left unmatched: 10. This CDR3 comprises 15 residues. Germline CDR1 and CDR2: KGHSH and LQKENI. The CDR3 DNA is TGTGCCAGCTCACTGGACAGGCCCTTGCCTGATACGCAGTATTTT. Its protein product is CASSLDRPLPDTQYF.

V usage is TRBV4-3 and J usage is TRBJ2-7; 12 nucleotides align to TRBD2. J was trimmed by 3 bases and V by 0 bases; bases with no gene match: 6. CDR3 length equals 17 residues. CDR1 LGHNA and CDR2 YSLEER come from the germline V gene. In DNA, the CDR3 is TGCGCCAGCAGCCAAGATGCCCTAGCGGGAGGGTTCTACGAGCAGTACTTC. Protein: CASSQDALAGGFYEQYF.

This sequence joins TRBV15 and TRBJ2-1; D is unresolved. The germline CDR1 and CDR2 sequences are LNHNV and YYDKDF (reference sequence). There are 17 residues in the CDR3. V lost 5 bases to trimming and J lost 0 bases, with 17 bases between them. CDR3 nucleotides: TGTGCCACCAGCCGGGCCCCCAGTTGGAGCTCCTACAATGAGCAGTTCTTC. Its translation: CATSRAPSWSSYNEQFF.

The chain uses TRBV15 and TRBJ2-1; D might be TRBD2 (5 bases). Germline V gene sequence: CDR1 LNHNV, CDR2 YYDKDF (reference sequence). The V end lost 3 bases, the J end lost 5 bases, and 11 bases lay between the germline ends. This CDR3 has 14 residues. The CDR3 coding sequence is TGTGCCACCAGCAGGCGCGGGCTAAACAATGAGCAGTTCTTC. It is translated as CATSRRGLNNEQFF.

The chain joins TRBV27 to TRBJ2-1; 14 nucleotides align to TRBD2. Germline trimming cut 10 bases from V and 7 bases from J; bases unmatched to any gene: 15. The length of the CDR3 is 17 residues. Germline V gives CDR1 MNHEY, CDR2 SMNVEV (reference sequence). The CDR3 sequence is CATLGLAGGPYPNEQFF. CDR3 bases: TGTGCCACCCTAGGACTAGCGGGAGGTCCTTACCCGAATGAGCAGTTCTTC.

CDR3 sequence reads: CASSPGRRNTEAFF. In nucleotides, the CDR3 is TGTGCCAGCTCACCCGGGAGAAGGAACACTGAAGCTTTCTTT. The chain joins TRBV18 to TRBJ1-1; D is uncertain. CDR3 length: 14 residues. Germline assignment: CDR1 KGHSH and CDR2 LQKENI. The V gene lost 3 bases and the J gene lost 1 base, with 9 bases spanning the gap.

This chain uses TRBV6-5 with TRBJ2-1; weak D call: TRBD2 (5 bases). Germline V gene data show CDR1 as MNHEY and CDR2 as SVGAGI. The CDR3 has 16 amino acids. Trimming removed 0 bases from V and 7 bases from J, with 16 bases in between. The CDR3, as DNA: TGTGCCAGCAGTTACTCGTGGCGAAAAGGAGGTAATGAGCAGTTCTTC. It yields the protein CASSYSWRKGGNEQFF.

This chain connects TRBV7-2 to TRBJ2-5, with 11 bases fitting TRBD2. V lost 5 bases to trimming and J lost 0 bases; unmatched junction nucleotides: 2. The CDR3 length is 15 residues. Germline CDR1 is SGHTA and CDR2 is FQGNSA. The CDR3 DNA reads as TGTGCCAGCAGCGTTAGCGGGAGGGACCAAGAGACCCAGTACTTC. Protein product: CASSVSGRDQETQYF.